These 16 T cell receptor beta chains share one sample of origin, sequenced in a study of blood T cell repertoires in COVID-19. Measured with immunoSEQ multiplex PCR; TCRdb has only the in-frame clones, and not every one. This table holds 250,000 or so clones, 75% to 90% found once. What was sequenced was peripheral blood. These receptors came from a woman between 40 and 55 years old who had recovered from COVID-19.

The chain joins TRBV18 to TRBJ2-3; 8 bases map to TRBD1. CDR1 is KGHSH and CDR2 is LQKENI in the germline V gene. V lost 1 base and J lost 6; bases outside the gene matches: 9. This CDR3 spans 16 amino acids. For the CDR3, the DNA is TGTGCCAGCTCACCACTGACAGGGGCCTATGGTGATACGCAGTATTTT. The encoded protein is CASSPLTGAYGDTQYF. Together with reference TRBV18 and TRBJ2-3, the CDR3 gives the full variable domain: NAGVMQNPRHLVRRRGQEARLRCSPMKGHSHVYWYRQLPEEGLKFMVYLQKENIIDESGMPKERFSAEFPKEGPSILRIQQVVRGDSAAYFCASSPLTGAYGDTQYFGPGTRLTVL.

CDR3 DNA: TGCGCCAGCAGCCAAGATGGGCAGGGGGAGGCAAACAATGAGCAGTTCTTC. The encoded protein is CASSQDGQGEANNEQFF. The V gene is TRBV4-3, the J gene TRBJ2-1, with a tentative D call TRBD1 (7 bases). The CDR3 contains 17 residues. V lost 0 bases and J lost 5, with 17 bases in between. The V gene's germline CDR1 is LGHNA and CDR2 YSLEER.

This clone was seen just once. The genes are TRBV6-1 and TRBJ2-5; D is undetermined. The CDR3 has 12 amino acids. Germline CDR1 reads MNHNS; CDR2 reads SASEGT. Between the trimmed V and J ends, which lost 3 bases and 3 bases, there was a span of 5 bases. Here the CDR3 reads CASSDTEETQYF. For the CDR3, the DNA is TGTGCCAGCAGTGATACAGAAGAGACCCAGTACTTC.

V and J are TRBV9 and TRBJ2-3, with 8 bases aligning to TRBD2. Trimming cost V 0 bases and J 2 bases; bases outside gene matches: 5. The CDR3 consists of 16 residues. Looked up from germline, CDR1 is SGDLS and CDR2 is YYNGEE. This CDR3 is CASSVDPRGVTDTQYF. The CDR3 coding sequence is TGTGCCAGCAGCGTAGATCCGCGGGGGGTCACAGATACGCAGTATTTT.

This chain connects TRBV9 to TRBJ2-1; 8 nucleotides align to TRBD2. Germline V gives CDR1 SGDLS, CDR2 YYNGEE. The length of the CDR3 is 16 residues. V shed 7 bases and J 10 bases; nucleotides not matched to a gene: 19. The CDR3, as DNA: TGTGCCAGCGCTAAACAAGGGCTAGCGGGCGTTAGAGAGCAGTTCTTC. Amino acid sequence: CASAKQGLAGVREQFF.

V usage is TRBV28 and J usage is TRBJ2-7; 7 nucleotides agree with TRBD2. V lost 6 bases to trimming and J lost 4 bases; unmatched junction nucleotides: 9. The CDR3 sequence is 14 residues long. Germline-derived CDR1 and CDR2 are MDHEN and SYDVKM. The CDR3 nucleotides read TGTGCCAGCAGCTCTTCGACTAGCCAATACGAGCAGTACTTC. This codes for CASSSSTSQYEQYF.

The rearrangement joins TRBV4-3 to TRBJ2-5; a possible D gene is TRBD1 (6 bases). V was trimmed by 0 bases and J by 4 bases, leaving 15 bases between them. This CDR3 is built from 16 residues. CDR1 is LGHNA, CDR2 YSLEER, per germline. CDR3 region: CASSQEGHVDRETQYF. The CDR3 nucleotides read TGCGCCAGCAGCCAAGAGGGACACGTAGATAGAGAGACCCAGTACTTC.

The J gene is TRBJ2-3, the V gene TRBV27, with 9 nucleotides matching TRBD2. Germline trimming cut 6 bases from V and 0 bases from J; bases unmatched to any gene: 13. The length of the CDR3 is 18 residues. CDR1 and CDR2 (germline): MNHEY, SMNVEV (reference sequence). CDR3 loop: CASRKYRASGASTDTQYF. CDR3 nucleotides: TGTGCCAGCAGAAAGTATCGAGCTAGCGGGGCTAGCACAGATACGCAGTATTTT.

V is TRBV7-2 and J is TRBJ1-6; D ambiguous. V lost 5 bases and J 8 bases, leaving 10 bases between the germline ends. The CDR3 is made up of 13 amino acids. Germline CDR1 SGHTA, CDR2 FQGNSA. CDR3 region: CASSPLEDSPLHF. CDR3 in DNA: TGTGCCAGCAGCCCCCTGGAGGATTCACCCCTCCACTTT.

V and J are TRBV19 and TRBJ1-1, with 9 bases that match TRBD1. Unmatched junction bases numbered 6, after V lost 5 bases and J lost 5 bases. From germline, CDR1 is LNHDA and CDR2 SQIVND (reference sequence). This CDR3 spans 14 amino acids. CDR3: CASSSGTGWTEAFF. The CDR3 coding sequence is TGTGCCAGTAGTTCCGGGACAGGGTGGACTGAAGCTTTCTTT. Looking up the rest from reference TRBV19 and TRBJ1-1 gives the full variable domain: DGGITQSPKYLFRKEGQNVTLSCEQNLNHDAMYWYRQDPGQGLRLIYYSQIVNDFQKGDIAEGYSVSREKKESFPLTVTSAQKNPTAFYLCASSSGTGWTEAFFGQGTRLTVV.

The V and J genes are TRBV24-1 and TRBJ2-7, with 7 bases lining up with TRBD1. This CDR3 comprises 17 residues. Germline-derived CDR1 and CDR2 are KGHDR and SFDVKD. With 3 bases clipped from V and 6 bases from J, the junction kept 16 bases outside the gene matches. The chain's CDR3 is CATSDPTRTGSFGEQYF. The CDR3 DNA sequence: TGTGCCACCAGTGATCCCACCCGGACAGGTTCCTTCGGCGAGCAGTACTTC.

The V call is TRBV2, the J call TRBJ2-1; maybe TRBD1 (6 bases). CDR3 length: 13 residues. In germline, CDR1 is SNHLY, CDR2 FYNNEI. V was clipped by 8 bases and J by 7 bases, with 15 bases between them. DNA of the CDR3: TGTGCCAGCTTCGACAGGTGGGGGAATGAGCAGTTCTTC. Its protein is CASFDRWGNEQFF.

The J gene is TRBJ1-2, the V gene TRBV18; D might be TRBD1 (5 bases). Trimming took off 6 bases at V and 2 bases at J, with 13 bases between the two ends. Germline values: CDR1 KGHSH, CDR2 LQKENI. This CDR3 comprises 14 residues. The CDR3 DNA reads TGTGCCAGCTCGCCTTTGACAGAGAACTATGGCTACACCTTC. It codes for CASSPLTENYGYTF.

The chain recombines TRBV5-1 with TRBJ1-6, with a weak D call TRBD1 (6 bases). Germline loops: CDR1 SGHRS, CDR2 YFSETQ. With 5 bases removed from V and 7 bases from J, the gap between germline ends came to 13 bases. There are 14 residues in the CDR3. The CDR3 DNA is TGCGCCAGCAGAAACGACAGGATCAATTCACCCCTCCACTTT. Translating gives CASRNDRINSPLHF.

The chain has TRBV3-1 (or the pseudogene TRBV3-2) and TRBJ2-1; 13 nucleotides align to TRBD2. Unmatched junction bases numbered 5, after V lost 4 bases and J lost 8 bases. Germline CDR1 is LGHDT and CDR2 is YNNKEL (reference sequence). This CDR3 spans 15 amino acids. The chain's CDR3 is CASSPRTSGSDEQFF. CDR3 sequence (DNA): TGTGCCAGCAGCCCGAGGACTAGCGGGAGCGATGAGCAGTTCTTC.

In DNA, the CDR3 is TGCGCCAGCAGCGGGATAGCGGGAAGGTGGGGTCGGGACATTCAGTACTTC. It translates to CASSGIAGRWGRDIQYF. The chain uses TRBV5-1 and TRBJ2-4; 8 bases map to TRBD2. This CDR3 is 17 amino acids long. J lost 8 bases, V lost 4 bases, and 17 bases had no gene match. CDR1 is SGHRS, CDR2 YFSETQ, per germline.